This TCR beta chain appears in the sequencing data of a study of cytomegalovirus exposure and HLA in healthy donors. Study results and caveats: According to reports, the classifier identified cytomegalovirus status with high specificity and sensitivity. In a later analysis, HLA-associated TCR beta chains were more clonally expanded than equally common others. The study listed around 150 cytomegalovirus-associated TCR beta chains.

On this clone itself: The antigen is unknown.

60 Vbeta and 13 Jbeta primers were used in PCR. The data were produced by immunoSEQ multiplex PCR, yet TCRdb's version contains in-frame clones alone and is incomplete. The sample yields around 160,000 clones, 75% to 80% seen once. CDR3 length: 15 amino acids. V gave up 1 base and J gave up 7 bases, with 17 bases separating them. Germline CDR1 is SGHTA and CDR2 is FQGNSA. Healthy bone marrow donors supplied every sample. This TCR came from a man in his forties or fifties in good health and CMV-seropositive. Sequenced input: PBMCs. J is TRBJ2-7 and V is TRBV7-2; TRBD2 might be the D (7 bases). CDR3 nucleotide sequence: TGTGCCAGCAGCTTAGGGGGGGCGGGAGAATTGGAGCAGTACTTC. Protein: CASSLGGAGELEQYF.